These 32 T cell receptor beta chains share one sample of origin, sequenced in a study of blood T cells in healthy people across ages. It was with a sample-barcoded 5' primer and a J-beta primer mix that a second PCR of about 7 to 12 cycles was run. TCRdb redid the calling of the 5' RACE reads with MiXCR, one entry per CDR3 protein. This sample carries some 1.7 million distinct CDR3 sequences, about 28% of them seen once, and the ten largest clones take roughly 8.2%. Sequenced: blood. These receptors originate from a woman aged 30 to 39 in good health.

V gene TRBV29-1 combines with J gene TRBJ2-1, with D perhaps being TRBD1 or TRBD2 (5 bases each). V lost 3 bases and J lost 3, with 15 bases in between. Germline assignment: CDR1 SQVTM and CDR2 ANQGSEA. The CDR3 sequence is 15 residues long. CDR3 sequence (DNA): TGCAGCGTTGAGGGGCAGGGAGTAGTCTACAATGAGCAGTTCTTC. Residues: CSVEGQGVVYNEQFF.

V and J are TRBV7-9 and TRBJ2-4, with TRBD2 as a possible D gene (5 bases). Looked up from germline, CDR1 is SEHNR and CDR2 is FQNEAQ (reference sequence). This CDR3 contains 15 residues. V was cut by 1 base and J by 8 bases, with 15 bases left in between. For the CDR3, the DNA is TGTGCCAGCAGCTTAGTAGAGGCGGGCTCGGACATTCAGTACTTC. It translates to CASSLVEAGSDIQYF.

The genes are TRBV7-9 and TRBJ2-7; possible D gene TRBD2, 6 bases. The CDR3 spans 14 residues. V dropped 5 bases and J dropped 0 bases, with 11 bases sitting between them. CDR1 and CDR2 from the germline V gene are SEHNR and FQNEAQ (reference sequence). The CDR3 nucleotides are TGTGCCAGCAGCCCATTAGCGGCCTCCTACGAGCAGTACTTC. Translated, it gives CASSPLAASYEQYF.

This clonotype was observed a few times. The chain employs TRBV20-1 and TRBJ1-3, with a weak D call TRBD1 (6 bases). Trimming removed 0 bases at V and 1 base at J, with 10 bases between. Per germline, CDR1 DFQATT and CDR2 SNEGSKA (reference sequence). This CDR3 has 15 amino acids. In nucleotides, the CDR3 is TGCAGTGCTAGAGACACAGGGAGGTCTGGAAACACCATATATTTT. It encodes CSARDTGRSGNTIYF.

With respect to this clonotype: Possible read error: a much larger clone is one base away. This chain connects TRBV10-2 to TRBJ2-4; D is uncertain. There are 14 residues in the CDR3. The germline V gene encodes CDR1 WSHSY and CDR2 SAAADI. Trimming took 1 base from V and 0 from J, leaving 4 bases between them. The CDR3 spells CASSEWGAKNIQYF. Written as DNA, the CDR3 is TGCGCCAGCAGTGAGTGGGGAGCCAAAAACATTCAGTACTTC.

The table lists this clonotype with a few counts. The chain employs TRBV29-1 and TRBJ1-4; D is uncertain. This CDR3 has 14 amino acids. Trimming cost V 7 bases and J 5 bases, with 17 bases left between them. Germline-derived CDR1 and CDR2 are SQVTM and ANQGSEA. The CDR3 loop is CSASVFVGNEKLFF. The DNA of the CDR3 is TGCAGCGCCTCGGTCTTCGTAGGGAATGAAAAACTGTTTTTT.

The chain carries TRBV15 and TRBJ1-2; D is perhaps TRBD1 (6 bases). The CDR3 length is 16 residues. V lost 0 bases and J 4 bases, leaving 15 bases between the germline ends. Germline loops: CDR1 LNHNV, CDR2 YYDKDF (reference sequence). CDR3 DNA: TGTGCCACCAGCAGAGAGTCTCCAGGGGTCCTCTATGGCTACACCTTC. Residues: CATSRESPGVLYGYTF.

This clonotype was seen just once. This clone may be a read error of a much larger clone one base away. The V and J genes are TRBV6-1 and TRBJ2-3; 9 bases align to TRBD1. Germline assignment: CDR1 MNHNS and CDR2 SASEGT. The CDR3 contains 15 residues. Unmatched junction bases numbered 9, after V lost 5 bases and J lost 6 bases. The CDR3 here is CASSPRTGDEDTQYF. CDR3 nucleotide sequence: TGTGCCAGCAGTCCCCGGACAGGGGATGAGGATACGCAGTATTTT.

In this sample, this clonotype turned up a few times. The chain has TRBV11-2 and TRBJ1-5; D is perhaps TRBD1 (5 bases). V gave up 6 bases and J gave up 4 bases, with 13 bases separating them. The CDR3 sequence is 14 residues long. From germline, CDR1 is SGHAT and CDR2 FQNNGV. The chain's CDR3 is CASRVRDSNQPQHF. The DNA of the CDR3 is TGTGCCAGCAGAGTCCGGGACTCAAATCAGCCCCAGCATTTT. The full variable domain, completed using reference TRBV11-2 and TRBJ1-5, is EAGVAQSPRYKIIEKRQSVAFWCNPISGHATLYWYQQILGQGPKLLIQFQNNGVVDDSQLPKDRFSAERLKGVDSTLKIQPAKLEDSAVYLCASRVRDSNQPQHFGDGTRLSIL.

The chain combines TRBV5-1 with TRBJ1-2; 8 nucleotides agree with TRBD1. The CDR3 runs 15 residues. Germline CDR1 reads SGHRS; CDR2 reads YFSETQ. The junction had 8 bases not matched to a gene; V was cut back by 0 bases and J by 7 bases. The CDR3 reads CASSLEGTGRFGYTF. The CDR3 nucleotides are TGCGCCAGCAGCTTGGAAGGGACAGGTCGTTTTGGCTACACCTTC.

The chain couples TRBV6-2 or TRBV6-3 to TRBJ2-1, with 7 bases matching TRBD2. Matching the DNA end better, TRBJ2-7 makes the J call doubtful. There are 18 residues in the CDR3. CDR1 is MNHEY, CDR2 SVGEGT, per germline. CDR3 loop: CASSKDYIAGHSYNEQYF. In DNA, the CDR3 is TGTGCCAGCAGTAAAGACTATATAGCGGGCCACTCCTACAATGAGCAGTACTTC.

This clonotype has a count of ten or more. The chain couples TRBV29-1 to TRBJ2-1; 11 bases map to TRBD2. There are 13 residues in the CDR3. CDR1 is SQVTM, CDR2 ANQGSEA, per germline. Unmatched junction bases numbered 4, after V lost 3 bases and J lost 9 bases. This chain's CDR3 is CSVEGTSGSEQFF. In nucleotides, the CDR3 is TGCAGCGTTGAGGGGACTAGCGGTAGTGAGCAGTTCTTC.

This clonotype was recorded once. This may stem from a read error, because a much larger clone lies one nucleotide away. The V gene is TRBV5-1, the J gene TRBJ2-7; 7 bases agree with TRBD1. This CDR3 region has 15 residues. With V trimmed by 6 bases and J by 1 base, 10 bases remained unmatched. CDR1 SGHRS and CDR2 YFSETQ come from the germline V gene. CDR3 in amino acids: CASKTGTEVSYEQYF. The CDR3 nucleotides are TGCGCCAGCAAGACCGGGACAGAGGTTTCCTACGAGCAGTACTTC. Together with reference TRBV5-1 and TRBJ2-7, the CDR3 gives the full variable domain: KAGVTQTPRYLIKTRGQQVTLSCSPISGHRSVSWYQQTPGQGLQFLFEYFSETQRNKGNFPGRFSGRQFSNSRSEMNVSTLELGDSALYLCASKTGTEVSYEQYFGPGTRLTVT.

This clonotype came up a few times. This chain links TRBV12-3 or TRBV12-4 with TRBJ2-7; 8 bases map to TRBD1. The CDR3 is made up of 14 amino acids. V lost 6 bases to trimming and J lost 2 bases; unmatched junction nucleotides: 6. CDR3 bases: TGTGCCAGCAGCCGGGACAGGCAAGCCTACGAGCAGTACTTC. Translation: CASSRDRQAYEQYF.

The V call is TRBV18, the J call TRBJ1-4; D gene uncertain. Trimming cost V 3 bases and J 5 bases, with 7 bases left between them. This CDR3 comprises 13 residues. Germline CDR1 reads KGHSH; CDR2 reads LQKENI. CDR3 residues: CASSPLQNEKLFF. DNA of the CDR3: TGTGCCAGCTCACCTCTGCAGAATGAAAAACTGTTTTTT.

J is TRBJ2-1 and V is TRBV18, with TRBD2 identical over 8 bases. V was clipped by 3 bases and J by 8 bases; unmatched bases: 9. CDR3 length: 15 amino acids. Germline assignment: CDR1 KGHSH and CDR2 LQKENI. CDR3 sequence (DNA): TGTGCCAGCTCACCCCTCAGCGGGAGTAGGGATGAGCAGTTCTTC. Translated, it gives CASSPLSGSRDEQFF.

This clonotype was counted ten times or more. CDR3 sequence reads: CASKEEISKNIQYF. The CDR3 region has the DNA TGTGCCAGCAAGGAGGAGATATCCAAAAACATTCAGTACTTC. The chain carries TRBV6-1 and TRBJ2-4; maybe TRBD2 (5 bases). The CDR3 extends over 14 amino acids. The V end lost 7 bases, the J end lost 2 bases, and 12 bases lay between the germline ends. In germline, CDR1 is MNHNS, CDR2 SASEGT.

V usage is TRBV6-5 and J usage is TRBJ2-1; no firm D call. The CDR3 is made up of 11 amino acids. Germline CDR1 reads MNHEY; CDR2 reads SVGAGI. The V end was cut by 2 bases, the J end by 15 bases, with 11 bases between. The chain's CDR3 is CASSYPPDRFF. Written as DNA, the CDR3 is TGTGCCAGCAGTTACCCCCCGGATCGGTTCTTC.

This clonotype was detected only a few times. The chain employs TRBV10-2 and TRBJ2-3; 12 positions match TRBD2. Germline CDR1 and CDR2: WSHSY and SAAADI. Trimming cost V 8 bases and J 1 base; bases outside gene matches: 7. The CDR3 is made up of 16 amino acids. CDR3 region: CASLSASGGGTDTQYF. CDR3 DNA: TGCGCCAGCTTATCGGCTAGCGGGGGGGGCACAGATACGCAGTATTTT.

This clonotype was recorded at least ten times. The CDR3 DNA reads as TGCAGTGCTAGAGTGGGCGGACCCTACGAGCAGTACTTC. Its translation is CSARVGGPYEQYF. This chain links TRBV20-1 with TRBJ2-7; the D is unclear. CDR3 length equals 13 residues. The germline V gene has CDR1 DFQATT and CDR2 SNEGSKA (reference sequence). Trimming removed 1 base at V and 2 bases at J, with 9 bases between.

The J gene is TRBJ2-7, the V gene TRBV10-3; possibly TRBD1 or TRBD2 for D (5 bases each). CDR3 length equals 14 residues. The V gene's germline CDR1 is ENHRY and CDR2 SYGVKD. Between the trimmed V and J ends, which lost 2 bases and 4 bases, there was a span of 12 bases. For the CDR3, the DNA is TGTGCCATCAGTGAGGGGACCGGCTTATACGAGCAGTACTTC. This gives the protein CAISEGTGLYEQYF.

The chain combines TRBV7-2 with TRBJ2-6; 9 bases fit TRBD1. Germline V gene sequence: CDR1 SGHTA, CDR2 FQGNSA. J lost 0 bases, V lost 11 bases, and 14 bases had no gene match. The CDR3 covers 18 residues. This chain's CDR3 is CAGAFRDRVFSGANVLTF. As DNA, the CDR3 is TGTGCCGGCGCTTTCCGGGACAGGGTGTTCTCTGGGGCCAACGTCCTGACTTTC. Looking up the rest from reference TRBV7-2 and TRBJ2-6 gives the full variable domain: GAGVSQSPSNKVTEKGKDVELRCDPISGHTALYWYRQSLGQGLEFLIYFQGNSAPDKSGLPSDRFSAERTGGSVSTLTIQRTQQEDSAVYLCAGAFRDRVFSGANVLTFGAGSRLTVL.

This clonotype was counted a few times. The chain employs TRBV20-1 and TRBJ1-1; the D gene is possibly TRBD1 (5 bases). This CDR3 is built from 13 residues. CDR1 is DFQATT and CDR2 is SNEGSKA in the germline V gene (reference sequence). V was trimmed by 6 bases and J by 1 base, leaving 12 bases between them. CDR3 DNA: TGCAGTGCCTCGGGGCGGGGGAACACTGAAGCTTTCTTT. Encoded protein: CSASGRGNTEAFF.

The V gene is TRBV3-1, the J gene TRBJ2-5; 9 nucleotides align to TRBD2. The ends lost 1 base at V and 4 bases at J; junction bases unmatched: 7. The V gene's germline CDR1 is LGHDT and CDR2 YNNKEL (reference sequence). The CDR3 has 16 residues. CDR3 sequence (DNA): TGTGCCAGCAGCCAAGCCGGGACTAGCCTTGTAGAGACCCAGTACTTC. Translated: CASSQAGTSLVETQYF.

The rearrangement joins TRBV12-3 or TRBV12-4 to TRBJ2-3; 7 bases are a match to TRBD2. The CDR3 is 14 amino acids. J was trimmed by 6 bases and V by 6 bases; bases with no gene match: 9. The CDR3 protein is CASSETGRGDTQYF. In DNA form, the CDR3 reads TGTGCCAGCAGCGAGACGGGGCGGGGGGATACGCAGTATTTT.

Comment on this clonotype: A much larger clone lies a single base off, so this may be a read error. J is TRBJ2-7 and V is TRBV20-1; D remains ambiguous. Germline values: CDR1 DFQATT, CDR2 SNEGSKA (reference sequence). CDR3 length equals 11 residues. V was clipped by 8 bases and J by 3 bases, with 11 bases between them. Here the CDR3 DNA reads TGCAGTATTAAGAGTTTCTACGAGCAGTACTTC. Residues: CSIKSFYEQYF.

This clonotype was seen many times. The rearrangement uses TRBV6-6 and TRBJ2-5, with a tentative D call TRBD2 (6 bases). Trimming cost V 5 bases and J 0 bases, with 10 bases left between them. The CDR3 totals 14 residues. Germline CDR1 MNHNY, CDR2 SVGAGI (reference sequence). CDR3 sequence: CASSTGGYQETQYF. The CDR3 nucleotides are TGTGCCAGCAGTACCGGGGGATACCAAGAGACCCAGTACTTC.

Notes on this clonotype: This sequence may be a read error, since a much larger clone differs from it by one base. The chain employs TRBV5-5 and TRBJ1-5; D is ambiguous. The V end lost 0 bases, the J end lost 7 bases, and 11 bases lay between the germline ends. The CDR3 has 14 residues. Germline V gene lookup returns CDR1 SGHKS and CDR2 YYEKEE (reference sequence). The CDR3 nucleotides are TGTGCCAGCAGCTTGGCCAGTACGGGACAGCCCCAGCATTTT. It is translated as CASSLASTGQPQHF.

The J gene is TRBJ1-4, the V gene TRBV7-9; no clear D. Germline loops: CDR1 SEHNR, CDR2 FQNEAQ (reference sequence). CDR3 length equals 14 residues. V was clipped by 5 bases and J by 8 bases, with 15 bases between them. The CDR3 DNA reads as TGTGCCAGCAGCCCCGCGGAAAAGGGCGAAAAACTGTTTTTT. Protein sequence: CASSPAEKGEKLFF.

This clonotype was seen only a few times. The V call is TRBV28, the J call TRBJ1-3, with D uncertain. Per germline, CDR1 MDHEN and CDR2 SYDVKM. Trimming cost V 7 bases and J 3 bases, with 16 bases left between them. CDR3 length: 15 amino acids. The CDR3 nucleotides read TGTGCCAGCATTTCGATGGGAGGGAATGGAAACACCATATATTTT. It encodes CASISMGGNGNTIYF.

The chain has TRBV5-1 and TRBJ2-7, with 7 bases lining up with TRBD1. Germline V lookup: CDR1 SGHRS, CDR2 YFSETQ. The CDR3 loop spans 16 amino acids. The V segment lost 0 bases and the J segment 0 bases; nucleotides outside the gene matches: 6. The CDR3 region has the DNA TGCGCCAGCAGCTTGGAGATACAGGGGCCCTCCTACGAGCAGTACTTC. Encoded protein: CASSLEIQGPSYEQYF.

This clonotype was counted at least ten times. The chain carries TRBV6-1 and TRBJ2-7; TRBD1 agrees at 11 bases. In germline, CDR1 is MNHNS, CDR2 SASEGT. The CDR3 has 13 amino acids. V was pared by 10 bases and J by 5 bases, with 7 bases of the junction left unmatched. The CDR3 is CATRTGGFDEQYF. The CDR3, as DNA: TGTGCCACCCGGACAGGGGGCTTTGACGAGCAGTACTTC.